These T cell receptor beta chains were read from a single sample in a study of T-cell reconstitution after alpha-beta-depleted transplantation in children. TCRdb independently ran MiXCR on the PCR reads; one entry per CDR3 protein. The sample records around 440,000 distinct CDR3 sequences, roughly 17% being singletons. This sample comprised PBMCs, mostly from graft donor cells, obtained 360 days after TCRalphabeta/CD19-depleted stem cell transplant. The receptors come from a boy under three years old who had a stem cell transplant for Wiskott-Aldrich syndrome, so the T cells may come from the graft donor. Each CDR3 is given with its conserved first and last residue. D genes are given only for firm matches. A clone size is listed for some rows: how often the clone was seen (once, few, many), or a class if it is expanded.

d_call: TRBD2; clone_size: .; j_call: TRBJ2-2; v_call: TRBV12-3/TRBV12-4; cdr3_nt: TGTGCCTGCAGTAAACTCGGGAGACTAGCGGGAGTCGCTAGGGAGCTGTTTTTT; cdr3_aa: CACSKLGRLAGVARELFF
d_call: .; clone_size: .; j_call: TRBJ2-7; v_call: TRBV5-1; cdr3_nt: TGCGCCAGCAGCTTGGGGGTATGCTACGAGCAGTACTTC; cdr3_aa: CASSLGVCYEQYF
d_call: .; clone_size: .; j_call: TRBJ2-1; v_call: TRBV7-2; cdr3_nt: TGTGCCAGCAGCCCAGGGATCCGCAATGAGCAGTTCTTC; cdr3_aa: CASSPGIRNEQFF
d_call: .; clone_size: .; j_call: TRBJ2-2; v_call: TRBV7-9; cdr3_nt: TGTGCCAGCAGCTTTCGATCCTCAAGGGATCGCGGGGAGCTGTTTTTT; cdr3_aa: CASSFRSSRDRGELFF
d_call: .; clone_size: few; j_call: TRBJ1-2; v_call: TRBV10-2; cdr3_nt: TGCGCCAGCAGTGAGCCCCGAGGAATGATACTCTATGGCTACACCTTC; cdr3_aa: CASSEPRGMILYGYTF
d_call: .; clone_size: .; j_call: TRBJ2-7; v_call: TRBV18; cdr3_nt: TGTGCCAGCTCACGAGACGCCTCCTACGAGCAGTACTTC; cdr3_aa: CASSRDASYEQYF
d_call: .; clone_size: .; j_call: TRBJ2-5; v_call: TRBV3-1; cdr3_nt: TGTGCCAGCAGCCAAAGACGTGACCAACAAGAGACCCAGTACTTC; cdr3_aa: CASSQRRDQQETQYF
d_call: TRBD1; clone_size: few; j_call: TRBJ2-1; v_call: TRBV10-3; cdr3_nt: TGTGCCATCAGTGAGCCACCGGGACAGGGTGCTAAGAATGAGCAGTTCTTC; cdr3_aa: CAISEPPGQGAKNEQFF
d_call: .; clone_size: many; j_call: TRBJ2-1; v_call: TRBV5-1; cdr3_nt: TGCGCCAGCAGCTTGACCTCAAACAATGAGCAGTTCTTC; cdr3_aa: CASSLTSNNEQFF
d_call: TRBD1; clone_size: .; j_call: TRBJ2-6; v_call: TRBV6-5; cdr3_nt: TGTGCCAGCAGTCAGGGGGTTCTCTCTGGGGCCAACGTCCTGACTTTC; cdr3_aa: CASSQGVLSGANVLTF
d_call: TRBD2; clone_size: .; j_call: TRBJ2-7; v_call: TRBV20-1; cdr3_nt: TGCAGTGCTAGCCCACTTCCGGGACTAGAATCCTACGAGCAGTACTTC; cdr3_aa: CSASPLPGLESYEQYF